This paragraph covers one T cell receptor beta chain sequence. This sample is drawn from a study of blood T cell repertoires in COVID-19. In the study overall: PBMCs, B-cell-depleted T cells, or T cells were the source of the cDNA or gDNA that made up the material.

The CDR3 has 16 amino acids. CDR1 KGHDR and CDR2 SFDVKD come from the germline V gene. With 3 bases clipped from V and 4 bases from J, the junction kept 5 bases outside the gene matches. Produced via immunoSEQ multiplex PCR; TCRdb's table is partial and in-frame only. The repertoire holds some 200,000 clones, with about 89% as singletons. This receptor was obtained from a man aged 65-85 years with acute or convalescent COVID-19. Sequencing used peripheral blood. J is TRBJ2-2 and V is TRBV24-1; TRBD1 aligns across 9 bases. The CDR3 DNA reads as TGTGCCACCAGTGATGGTGGACAGGGGACCACCGGGGAGCTGTTTTTT. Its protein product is CATSDGGQGTTGELFF.